This section outlines one TCR beta chain sequence together with its context. In the same sample, other DNA sequences code for this CDR3. This CDR3 is 13 amino acids long. The germline V gene has CDR1 GTSNPN and CDR2 SVGIG (reference sequence). Trimming took off 0 bases at V and 6 bases at J, with 8 bases between the two ends. The record originates from a study of shared clonotypes between healthy human individuals. The study ran the assay at deep level. Data came from immunoSEQ multiplex PCR; TCRdb stores just in-frame clones and leaves some out. The sample has millions of clones, under 95% seen once; the top ten hold over 1.5%. Selected positively for CCR7 and CD45RO-negative, naive CD8 cells excluded terminally differentiated effector memory CD45RA+ cells.

The sample taken for sequencing was naive CD8+ T cells from PBMCs. This receptor was identified in a man between 18 and 35 years old in good health. Some clones in this sample may be carry-over from other donors' samples. This chain links TRBV30 with TRBJ2-2; D is possibly TRBD2 (6 bases). CDR3 loop: CAWSVSGAGELFF. The CDR3 region has the DNA TGTGCCTGGAGTGTATCGGGGGCCGGGGAGCTGTTTTTT. Filled out from reference TRBV30 and TRBJ2-2, the complete variable domain reads SQTIHQWPATLVQPVGSPLSLECTVEGTSNPNLYWYRQAAGRGLQLLFYSVGIGQISSEVPQNLSASRPQDRQFILSSKKLLLSDSGFYLCAWSVSGAGELFFGEGSRLTVL.